This T cell receptor (beta chain) came from a study of T-cell reconstitution after alpha-beta-depleted transplantation in children. This clonotype was seen a handful of times. Unique molecular identifiers were built into the TCRbeta library. MiXCR, applied by TCRdb to the PCR reads, yields one record per CDR3 protein. The data contain about 400,000 distinct CDR3 sequences, 20% of them seen just once; the ten biggest clones take up about 3.8%. Per germline, CDR1 SGHDN and CDR2 FVKESK. Trimming cost V 4 bases and J 12 bases, with 7 bases left between them. This CDR3 is built from 11 residues. Material: PBMCs from the stem cell graft donor, obtained from the stem cell graft. The TCR was taken from a human donor who donated a stem cell graft to a child with acute myeloid leukemia. V is TRBV14 and J is TRBJ1-6; no firm D call. Here the CDR3 DNA reads TGTGCCAGCAGCCCCGGTGGACCCCTCCACTTT. Its protein product is CASSPGGPLHF.